The 23 T cell receptor beta chains presented below share a single source sample, sequenced in a study of blood T cell repertoires in COVID-19. Sequencing used immunoSEQ multiplex PCR; TCRdb keeps in-frame clones, though not all of them. The sample has 200,000 to 300,000 clones, 86% seen once; the top ten hold about 2.6%. The sequenced sample was PBMCs or T cells enriched from blood (not recorded which). Every receptor here comes from a woman between 18 and 29 years old who had recovered from COVID-19.

This chain uses TRBV11-2 with TRBJ2-1; tentatively, D is TRBD2 (6 bases). Per germline, CDR1 SGHAT and CDR2 FQNNGV. With 0 bases removed from V and 9 bases from J, the gap between germline ends came to 12 bases. This CDR3 contains 14 residues. The CDR3 nucleotides are TGTGCCAGCAGCTTAGATACTAGCCTCGTTGAGCAGTTCTTC. Protein product: CASSLDTSLVEQFF.

Concerning this clone: Lacking the conserved final phenylalanine or tryptophan, this CDR3 likely reflects a read error. It is unclear where the CDR3 begins or ends on the DNA, so no DNA is shown, and the CDR3 is as TCRdb lists it. This chain connects TRBV12-3 or TRBV12-4 to TRBJ1-2; TRBD1, the table's D call, lacks a check against the DNA. With termini counted, the CDR3 has 11 amino acids. CDR3 region: CASSGQARLRL.

The chain uses TRBV7-6 and TRBJ1-2; 9 bases align to TRBD1. The V gene end was trimmed by 2 bases and the J gene end by 6 bases; junction bases not matched to a gene: 7. CDR1 SGHVS and CDR2 FNYEAQ come from the germline V gene. The CDR3 consists of 15 residues. As DNA, the CDR3 is TGTGCCAGCAGCTTACGAACAGGGGGCTCGGATGGCTACACCTTC. Translating it yields CASSLRTGGSDGYTF. The variable domain in full, with the rest retrieved from reference TRBV7-6 and TRBJ1-2, is GAGVSQSPRYKVTKRGQDVALRCDPISGHVSLYWYRQALGQGPEFLTYFNYEAQQDKSGLPNDRFSAERPEGSISTLTIQRTEQRDSAMYRCASSLRTGGSDGYTFGSGTRLTVV.

In this sample, this clone is medium-sized. The V call is TRBV7-9, the J call TRBJ2-7; 9 bases are a match to TRBD1. This CDR3 spans 16 amino acids. Germline V gene sequence: CDR1 SEHNR, CDR2 FQNEAQ (reference sequence). Losses at the gene ends were 1 base for V and 2 bases for J; bases not matched to a gene: 6. CDR3 sequence: CASSLDGQGRAYEQYF. The CDR3 DNA reads as TGTGCCAGCAGCTTAGACGGACAGGGGAGAGCCTACGAGCAGTACTTC.

CDR3 nucleotides: TGCGCCAGCAGTGACAGCGGGGGGTCCTACAATGAGCAGTTCTTC. Protein product: CASSDSGGSYNEQFF. This chain uses TRBV10-1 with TRBJ2-1, with 9 bases aligning to TRBD2. Losses at the gene ends were 3 bases for V and 1 base for J; bases not matched to a gene: 1. Germline V gene lookup returns CDR1 WNHNN and CDR2 SYGVQD (reference sequence). The CDR3 has 15 residues.

The rearrangement links TRBV5-6 to TRBJ1-2; the D gene is possibly TRBD1 (6 bases). Trimming pared 5 bases from V and 1 base from J, leaving 18 bases between. Germline CDR1 and CDR2: SGHDT and YYEEEE. The CDR3 covers 16 residues. The CDR3 sequence is CASSPWGRGHNYGYTF. The CDR3 nucleotides read TGTGCCAGCAGTCCTTGGGGCAGGGGTCATAACTATGGCTACACCTTC.

The chain carries TRBV7-9 and TRBJ1-3; D uncertain. The CDR3 has 15 amino acids. Trimming left V 5 bases short and J 0 bases short, with 11 bases between. Germline assignment: CDR1 SEHNR and CDR2 FQNEAQ (reference sequence). This CDR3 is CASSLPGNSGNTIYF. CDR3 DNA: TGTGCCAGCAGCCTACCGGGAAACTCTGGAAACACCATATATTTT.

V is TRBV10-1 and J is TRBJ2-1, with D perhaps TRBD2 (6 bases). The CDR3 is made up of 14 amino acids. Per the germline V gene, CDR1 is WNHNN and CDR2 is SYGVQD (reference sequence). Trimming pared 3 bases from V and 2 bases from J, leaving 8 bases between. CDR3 protein: CASSETGAYNEQFF. The CDR3 nucleotides read TGCGCCAGCAGTGAAACGGGAGCCTACAATGAGCAGTTCTTC.

The chain combines TRBV3-1 (or the pseudogene TRBV3-2) with TRBJ2-5, with TRBD2 identical over 12 bases. This CDR3 is 19 amino acids long. Germline V gene lookup returns CDR1 LGHDT and CDR2 YNNKEL (reference sequence). The V segment lost 7 bases and the J segment 5 bases; nucleotides outside the gene matches: 20. The CDR3 loop reads CASTILMGLAGVAKETQYF. In DNA form, the CDR3 reads TGTGCCAGCACTATTTTAATGGGACTAGCGGGTGTCGCGAAGGAGACCCAGTACTTC.

This clone was recorded a few times. The chain carries TRBV29-1 and TRBJ1-3; 9 bases map to TRBD1. This CDR3 has 13 amino acids. Trimming cost V 6 bases and J 4 bases; bases outside gene matches: 4. The V gene's germline CDR1 is SQVTM and CDR2 ANQGSEA. CDR3 loop: CSVGQGYGNTIYF. The DNA for the CDR3 is TGCAGCGTCGGACAGGGGTACGGAAACACCATATATTTT. Combining the CDR3 with reference TRBV29-1 and TRBJ1-3 gives the whole variable domain SAVISQKPSRDICQRGTSLTIQCQVDSQVTMMFWYRQQPGQSLTLIATANQGSEATYESGFVIDKFPISRPNLTFSTLTVSNMSPEDSSIYLCSVGQGYGNTIYFGEGSWLTVV.

The chain links TRBV29-1 to TRBJ2-7; D perhaps matches TRBD1 (6 bases). This CDR3 has 13 residues. Trimming removed 7 bases at V and 5 bases at J, with 18 bases between. Per the germline V gene, CDR1 is SQVTM and CDR2 is ANQGSEA. CDR3 DNA: TGCAGCGCAGGGACACCTCTTTGGGACGAGCAGTACTTC. Translation: CSAGTPLWDEQYF.

This clone was observed at least ten times. The chain links TRBV18 to TRBJ1-6, with 7 bases identical to TRBD1. From germline, CDR1 is KGHSH and CDR2 LQKENI. J lost 6 bases, V lost 3 bases, and 2 bases had no gene match. The CDR3 is 14 amino acids. The CDR3 region has the DNA TGTGCCAGCTCACCCCGGGACAGTAATTCACCCCTCCACTTT. It specifies CASSPRDSNSPLHF. Filled out from reference TRBV18 and TRBJ1-6, the complete variable domain reads NAGVMQNPRHLVRRRGQEARLRCSPMKGHSHVYWYRQLPEEGLKFMVYLQKENIIDESGMPKERFSAEFPKEGPSILRIQQVVRGDSAAYFCASSPRDSNSPLHFGNGTRLTVT.

V is TRBV11-3 and J is TRBJ2-7; 11 nucleotides line up with TRBD2. The CDR3 has 16 amino acids. CDR1 SGHNT and CDR2 YENEEA come from the germline V gene. Losses at the gene ends were 0 bases for V and 10 bases for J; bases not matched to a gene: 11. CDR3 loop: CASSLDQDSGGVRQYF. The DNA of the CDR3 is TGTGCCAGCAGCTTAGATCAAGATAGCGGGGGGGTCCGACAGTACTTC.

CDR3 in DNA: TGCAGTGCTAGTCAGGGGGCGAGCAATCAGCCCCAGCATTTT. Translated: CSASQGASNQPQHF. The chain carries TRBV20-1 and TRBJ1-5, with 8 bases matching TRBD1. Looked up from germline, CDR1 is DFQATT and CDR2 is SNEGSKA (reference sequence). The J segment lost 1 base and the V segment lost 3 bases, leaving 2 bases of the junction unmatched. The CDR3 sequence is 14 residues long.

This CDR3 is CASSSGLASSNEQYF. The CDR3 nucleotides read TGTGCCAGCAGCTCCGGACTAGCGAGTTCCAACGAGCAGTACTTC. The chain recombines TRBV11-3 with TRBJ2-7, with 9 bases that match TRBD2. Germline loops: CDR1 SGHNT, CDR2 YENEEA. V lost 4 bases to trimming and J lost 5 bases; unmatched junction nucleotides: 9. The CDR3 loop spans 15 amino acids.

The DNA for the CDR3 is TGCGCCAGCAGCCCCCGACAGGGGGCTATTGCTGGCTACACCTTC. The encoded protein is CASSPRQGAIAGYTF. The V call is TRBV4-3, the J call TRBJ1-2, with TRBD1 matching over 10 bases. Trimming removed 4 bases from V and 7 bases from J; junction bases left unmatched: 9. Per the germline V gene, CDR1 is LGHNA and CDR2 is YSLEER. The CDR3 loop spans 15 amino acids.

The chain employs TRBV7-6 and TRBJ2-5; perhaps TRBD2 as D (5 bases). Trimming shortened V by 3 bases and J by 2 bases, and 13 bases separated the two germline ends. CDR3 length: 15 amino acids. CDR1 SGHVS and CDR2 FNYEAQ come from the germline V gene. The CDR3 nucleotides read TGTGCCAGCAGCTTCCCTATAGCGAGACAAGAGACCCAGTACTTC. Translating gives CASSFPIARQETQYF. The full variable domain, with the rest looked up from reference TRBV7-6 and TRBJ2-5, is GAGVSQSPRYKVTKRGQDVALRCDPISGHVSLYWYRQALGQGPEFLTYFNYEAQQDKSGLPNDRFSAERPEGSISTLTIQRTEQRDSAMYRCASSFPIARQETQYFGPGTRLLVL.

The rearrangement uses TRBV15 and TRBJ1-2; 9 bases are shared with TRBD1. V trimming: 1 base; J trimming: 8 bases; junction bases outside the gene matches: 11. CDR1 is LNHNV and CDR2 is YYDKDF in the germline V gene (reference sequence). The CDR3 is made up of 16 amino acids. As DNA, the CDR3 is TGTGCCACCAGCAGAGGTGGGACAGGGAAGGCCTGGGGCTACACCTTC. Its protein is CATSRGGTGKAWGYTF.

The V gene is TRBV9, the J gene TRBJ1-1; maybe TRBD1 (5 bases). The CDR3 totals 15 residues. V was clipped by 3 bases and J by 1 base, with 13 bases between them. The germline gives CDR1 SGDLS, CDR2 YYNGEE. For the CDR3, the DNA is TGTGCCAGCAGCGGAAACCCGACAGCGAACACTGAAGCTTTCTTT. It yields the protein CASSGNPTANTEAFF.

This rearrangement joins TRBV24-1 to TRBJ2-1, with 9 bases fitting TRBD1. The CDR3 totals 15 residues. Germline V CDR1 and CDR2: KGHDR, SFDVKD. After removal of 1 base from V and 8 bases from J, the junction contained 5 bases not matched to a gene. Here the CDR3 reads CATSDLGQGYDEQFF. The CDR3 DNA follows: TGTGCCACCAGTGATTTAGGACAGGGGTACGATGAGCAGTTCTTC.

This clone was recorded only once. The rearrangement links TRBV5-4 to TRBJ2-3, with 8 bases matching TRBD2. The CDR3 consists of 15 residues. CDR1 is SGHNT, CDR2 YYREEE, per germline (reference sequence). Trimming took 4 bases from V and 0 from J; bases not matched to a gene: 4. The CDR3 DNA is TGTGCCAGCAGCAGAGCGGGAGAGAGCACAGATACGCAGTATTTT. This sequence encodes CASSRAGESTDTQYF.

V gene TRBV4-2 combines with J gene TRBJ2-7, with 8 bases that match TRBD1. The V segment lost 0 bases and the J segment 2 bases; nucleotides outside the gene matches: 3. The germline V gene encodes CDR1 LGHNA and CDR2 YNFKEQ. The CDR3 runs 15 residues. The CDR3 sequence: CASSQDPGGPYEQYF. The CDR3 DNA sequence: TGTGCCAGCAGCCAAGACCCAGGGGGCCCCTACGAGCAGTACTTC.

The chain recombines TRBV7-9 with TRBJ2-7; D gene ambiguous. Germline loops: CDR1 SEHNR, CDR2 FQNEAQ (reference sequence). Trimming stripped 1 base from V and 0 bases from J, with 7 bases between. The CDR3 is 14 amino acids. The CDR3 nucleotides read TGTGCCAGCAGCTTAGGCGGCACCTCCTACGAGCAGTACTTC. This sequence encodes CASSLGGTSYEQYF.